This TCR beta chain was observed in a study of blood T cells in healthy people across ages. Trimming took off 4 bases at V and 12 bases at J, with 29 bases between the two ends. CDR3 size: 17 residues. The germline V gene has CDR1 SGHRS and CDR2 YFSETQ. This clonotype was counted at least ten times. Its antigen is undetermined. Per individual sample, total RNA of at least 5.5 micrograms was extracted. With a J-beta primer mix and a sample-barcoded 5' primer, a second PCR ran about 7 to 11 cycles. All cDNA molecules were each tagged by a template-switch adaptor with 12 random nucleotides. Per-sample output comprised a minimum of 2.5 million paired-end reads containing CDR3. TCRdb fed the 5' RACE reads into MiXCR, producing one record per CDR3 protein. The sample lists 650,000 to 800,000 distinct CDR3 sequences; about 50% were seen once. The study's findings and limits: In long-lived donors, naive CD4+ cell counts and diversity exceeded those of aged donors.

The source is a woman aged 80 or over in good health. The chain has TRBV5-1 and TRBJ2-1; D gene uncertain. Sequenced material: blood. The CDR3 nucleotides are TGCGCCAGCAGCCCGATTAGAGGCAGCGAGACCCCCGGCGGGCAGTTCTTC. This sequence encodes CASSPIRGSETPGGQFF.